This passage covers 10 T cell receptor beta chains from one sample sequenced in a study of T cells in Graves' hyperthyroidism and ophthalmopathy. TCR beta CDR3 sequences were amplified from RNA transcripts. The TCR CDR3 was amplified in a first-round RT-PCR using the HTBI primer set. TCRdb ran MiXCR on the multiplex PCR reads and lists one entry per CDR3 protein. Among a few hundred thousand distinct CDR3 sequences listed, around 45% were seen once. Source material: peripheral blood or thyroid tissue (not recorded which). The receptors were sampled from a woman aged 18-29 years with Graves' hyperthyroidism.

This sequence joins TRBV12-3 or TRBV12-4 and TRBJ1-5; perhaps TRBD1 as D (6 bases). The germline V and J ends were trimmed by 3 bases and 4 bases, with 16 bases remaining between them. The CDR3 consists of 16 residues. This CDR3 reads CASSFGPGAGNQPQHF. CDR3 sequence (DNA): TGTGCCAGCAGTTTTGGGCCAGGGGCGGGTAATCAGCCCCAGCATTTT.

This clonotype was counted at least ten times. The chain joins TRBV29-1 to TRBJ1-2; 10 bases fit TRBD1. V gave up 0 bases and J gave up 4 bases; unmatched junction bases: 2. The CDR3 contains 14 residues. The germline CDR1 and CDR2 sequences are SQVTM and ANQGSEA. The chain's CDR3 is CSVEDGTGAYGYTF. Written as DNA, the CDR3 is TGCAGCGTTGAAGACGGGACAGGGGCCTATGGCTACACCTTC.

A word on this clonotype: An end of the junction differs from the germline gene, which may be a read error. The chain has TRBV19 and TRBJ1-5, with 8 bases that match TRBD1. CDR1 is LNHDA, CDR2 SQIVND, per germline (reference sequence). The CDR3 loop spans 15 amino acids. The CDR3 bases are TGTGCCAGTAGTATCCCGGGACAGGTTAATCGGCCCCAGCATTTT. It specifies CASSIPGQVNRPQHF. Full variable domain (remainder filled in from reference TRBV19 and TRBJ1-5): DGGITQSPKYLFRKEGQNVTLSCEQNLNHDAMYWYRQDPGQGLRLIYYSQIVNDFQKGDIAEGYSVSREKKESFPLTVTSAQKNPTAFYLCASSIPGQVNRPQHFGDGTRLSIL.

The chain combines TRBV29-1 with TRBJ1-5, with D possibly matching TRBD1 (6 bases). Trimming took 6 bases from V and 14 from J, leaving 23 bases between them. The V gene's germline CDR1 is SQVTM and CDR2 ANQGSEA. The CDR3 has 13 amino acids. CDR3 in amino acids: CSVLRGPESYEHF. The CDR3 bases are TGCAGCGTCCTCCGGGGGCCTGAGTCCTACGAGCATTTT.

This clonotype was seen repeatedly, ten times or more. This sequence joins TRBV7-6 and TRBJ2-5; the D gene could be TRBD1 or TRBD2 (5 bases each). This CDR3 has 16 residues. V gave up 1 base and J gave up 4 bases, with 16 bases separating them. The germline V gene has CDR1 SGHVS and CDR2 FNYEAQ. CDR3: CASSLGGPAERETQYF. CDR3 nucleotide sequence: TGTGCCAGCAGCTTAGGGGGACCGGCTGAGCGAGAGACCCAGTACTTC.

This clonotype was seen at least ten times. J is TRBJ1-5 and V is TRBV10-3; no reliable D call. The V gene's germline CDR1 is ENHRY and CDR2 SYGVKD. The CDR3 loop spans 15 amino acids. V was shortened by 0 bases and J by 0 bases, with 6 bases between the two germline ends. The CDR3 sequence is CAISESTYSNQPQHF. The CDR3 nucleotides read TGTGCCATCAGTGAGTCGACGTATAGCAATCAGCCCCAGCATTTT.

This clonotype was seen once. V and J are TRBV10-2 and TRBJ2-7, with 14 bases that match TRBD2. Germline assignment: CDR1 WSHSY and CDR2 SAAADI. V trimming: 7 bases; J trimming: 3 bases; junction bases outside the gene matches: 8. This CDR3 is built from 16 residues. CDR3 nucleotide sequence: TGCGCCAGCACCCTGACTAGCGGGAGGGCGGTCTACGAGCAGTACTTC. The encoded protein is CASTLTSGRAVYEQYF.

This clonotype was detected many times. CDR3 nucleotide sequence: TGTGCCAGCAGCCCGCGTGGGGGGGCAGAGACCCAGTACTTC. Residues: CASSPRGGAETQYF. This chain uses TRBV5-6 with TRBJ2-5, with D tentatively TRBD2 (7 bases). V shed 4 bases and J shed 4 bases, with 14 bases lying between them. The CDR3 extends over 14 amino acids. Per the germline V gene, CDR1 is SGHDT and CDR2 is YYEEEE.

J is TRBJ2-3 and V is TRBV7-9, with D uncertain. The CDR3 sequence is 14 residues long. The V gene lost 6 bases and the J gene lost 6 bases, with 16 bases spanning the gap. Germline V gives CDR1 SEHNR, CDR2 FQNEAQ (reference sequence). CDR3 region: CASSRPYLQDTQYF. CDR3 DNA: TGTGCCAGCAGTCGACCTTACCTTCAGGATACGCAGTATTTT.

Many counts were recorded for this clonotype. This chain joins TRBV4-3 and TRBJ2-2; D is unresolved. The CDR3 runs to 13 residues. CDR1 LGHNA and CDR2 YSLEER come from the germline V gene. V gave up 0 bases and J gave up 3 bases, with 2 bases separating them. This CDR3 is CASSQEHTGELFF. Written as DNA, the CDR3 is TGCGCCAGCAGCCAAGAGCACACCGGGGAGCTGTTTTTT.